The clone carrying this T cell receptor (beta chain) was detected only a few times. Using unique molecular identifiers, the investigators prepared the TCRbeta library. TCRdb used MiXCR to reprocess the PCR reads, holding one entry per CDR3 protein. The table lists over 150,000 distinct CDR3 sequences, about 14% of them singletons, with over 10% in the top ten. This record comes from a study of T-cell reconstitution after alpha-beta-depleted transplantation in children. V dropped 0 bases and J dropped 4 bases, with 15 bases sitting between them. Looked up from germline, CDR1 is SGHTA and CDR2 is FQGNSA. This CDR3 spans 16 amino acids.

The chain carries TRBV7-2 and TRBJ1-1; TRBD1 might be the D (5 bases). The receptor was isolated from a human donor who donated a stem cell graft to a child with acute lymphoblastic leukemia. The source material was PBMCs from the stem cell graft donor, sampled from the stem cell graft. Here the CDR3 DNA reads TGTGCCAGCAGCTTAGCGCTGGGGGGTTCCTTCACTGAAGCTTTCTTT. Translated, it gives CASSLALGGSFTEAFF.